The 22 T cell receptor beta chains presented below share a single source sample, sequenced in a study of T cell responses to AZD1222 COVID-19 vaccine. Profiling relied on immunoSEQ multiplex PCR, and the TCRdb table lists in-frame clones only, not all of them. The data hold about 150,000 clones, with more than 70% observed a single time. This specimen was peripheral blood, taken on day 0 of MenACWY control vaccination. The receptor source for this set is an adult in good health.

This clone has just one count. The chain employs TRBV9 and TRBJ1-6, with a weak D call TRBD1 (6 bases). CDR3 length: 18 residues. Germline loops: CDR1 SGDLS, CDR2 YYNGEE. Trimming removed 0 bases from V and 0 bases from J, with 13 bases in between. CDR3 protein: CASSVAVDRISYNSPLHF. The CDR3 nucleotides read TGTGCCAGCAGCGTAGCCGTAGACAGGATCTCCTATAATTCACCCCTCCACTTT.

The J gene is TRBJ2-1, the V gene TRBV5-4; the match to TRBD2 covers 12 bases. The length of the CDR3 is 16 residues. Germline lookup yields CDR1 SGHNT and CDR2 YYREEE (reference sequence). With V trimmed by 0 bases and J by 7 bases, 5 bases remained unmatched. Written as DNA, the CDR3 is TGTGCCAGCAGCTTGGGTGGACTAGCGGGGCGGAATGAGCAGTTCTTC. This codes for CASSLGGLAGRNEQFF. The whole variable domain, remainder taken from reference TRBV5-4 and TRBJ2-1, is ETGVTQSPTHLIKTRGQQVTLRCSSQSGHNTVSWYQQALGQGPQFIFQYYREEENGRGNFPPRFSGLQFPNYSSELNVNALELDDSALYLCASSLGGLAGRNEQFFGPGTRLTVL.

Points on this clone: This same CDR3 is encoded by further DNA sequences in the sample. The chain employs TRBV7-2 and TRBJ2-3; no definite D call. The length of the CDR3 is 15 residues. Trimming cost V 5 bases and J 3 bases, with 15 bases left between them. The germline CDR1 and CDR2 sequences are SGHTA and FQGNSA. The CDR3 nucleotides read TGTGCCAGCAGCCTACTACAAGTTCTAACAGATACGCAGTATTTT. Its protein product is CASSLLQVLTDTQYF.

V is TRBV4-3 and J is TRBJ2-2, with a weak D call TRBD2 (6 bases). CDR3 length: 15 amino acids. Between the trimmed V and J ends, which lost 6 bases and 4 bases, there was a span of 15 bases. Per the germline V gene, CDR1 is LGHNA and CDR2 is YSLEER. CDR3 in amino acids: CASREDYPVTGELFF. For the CDR3, the DNA is TGCGCCAGCAGAGAGGACTACCCCGTCACCGGGGAGCTGTTTTTT.

V usage is TRBV5-4 and J usage is TRBJ2-5; TRBD2 matches at 8 bases. Germline V gene data show CDR1 as SGHNT and CDR2 as YYREEE (reference sequence). The CDR3 is 16 residues long. V was pared by 0 bases and J by 5 bases, with 9 bases of the junction left unmatched. The CDR3 loop is CASSLGASGRGETQYF. CDR3 in DNA: TGTGCCAGCAGCTTGGGGGCGAGCGGGAGAGGGGAGACCCAGTACTTC.

The chain carries TRBV15 and TRBJ2-4; D not certain. Trimming pared 0 bases from V and 9 bases from J, leaving 15 bases between. Per the germline V gene, CDR1 is LNHNV and CDR2 is YYDKDF (reference sequence). The CDR3 sequence is 15 residues long. CDR3 sequence (DNA): TGTGCCACCAGCAGAGATCCCAGAGTCGGATTCATTCAGTACTTC. The encoded protein is CATSRDPRVGFIQYF.

The chain links TRBV19 to TRBJ2-1, with unresolved D. Trimming shortened V by 4 bases and J by 5 bases, and 21 bases separated the two germline ends. Germline CDR1 reads LNHDA; CDR2 reads SQIVND (reference sequence). This CDR3 comprises 17 residues. The CDR3 loop is CASSRGYPIAPNNEQFF. The CDR3 DNA sequence: TGTGCCAGTAGTAGGGGATACCCCATTGCGCCAAACAATGAGCAGTTCTTC.

In regard to this clone: This sample includes further DNA sequences coding for the same CDR3. The chain employs TRBV18 and TRBJ1-1; unclear D gene. The CDR3 extends over 12 amino acids. V lost 1 base and J 2 bases, leaving 2 bases between the germline ends. Looked up from germline, CDR1 is KGHSH and CDR2 is LQKENI. The CDR3 spells CASSPLNTEAFF. Here the CDR3 DNA reads TGTGCCAGCTCACCACTAAACACTGAAGCTTTCTTT.

V gene TRBV4-1 combines with J gene TRBJ2-1; 7 nucleotides agree with TRBD2. The CDR3 runs 17 residues. Per the germline V gene, CDR1 is MGHRA and CDR2 is YSYEKL. J gave up 7 bases and V 1 base, and 13 bases lay outside the gene matches. The CDR3 loop is CASSQARASGEVNEQFF. The CDR3 DNA sequence: TGCGCCAGCAGCCAAGCTCGGGCTAGCGGAGAGGTGAATGAGCAGTTCTTC.

This chain joins TRBV7-2 and TRBJ2-7; D may correspond to TRBD1 or TRBD2 (5 bases each). The germline V and J ends were trimmed by 1 base and 0 bases, with 13 bases remaining between them. Germline V lookup: CDR1 SGHTA, CDR2 FQGNSA. The CDR3 has 16 residues. This CDR3 reads CASSLVGGFSSYEQYF. Written as DNA, the CDR3 is TGTGCCAGCAGCTTAGTTGGGGGATTTAGCTCCTACGAGCAGTACTTC. The entire variable domain, with the rest obtained from reference TRBV7-2 and TRBJ2-7, is as follows: GAGVSQSPSNKVTEKGKDVELRCDPISGHTALYWYRQSLGQGLEFLIYFQGNSAPDKSGLPSDRFSAERTGGSVSTLTIQRTQQEDSAVYLCASSLVGGFSSYEQYFGPGTRLTVT.

V usage is TRBV6-2 or TRBV6-3 and J usage is TRBJ2-7; a possible D gene is TRBD2 (5 bases). The CDR3 contains 12 residues. The germline V gene has CDR1 MNHEY and CDR2 SVGEGT. V gave up 5 bases and J gave up 6 bases, with 11 bases separating them. In DNA, the CDR3 is TGTGCCAGCAGTACCCAAGGAGGCGAGCAGTACTTC. This translates into CASSTQGGEQYF.

This clone is a singleton in its sample. The J gene is TRBJ1-2, the V gene TRBV3-1 (or the pseudogene TRBV3-2); TRBD1 might be the D (5 bases). In germline, CDR1 is LGHDT, CDR2 YNNKEL (reference sequence). V lost 0 bases and J lost 3, with 17 bases in between. The CDR3 is 17 amino acids. The CDR3 sequence is CASSQDHSETDDYGYTF. In DNA form, the CDR3 reads TGTGCCAGCAGCCAAGATCATTCTGAGACAGACGACTATGGCTACACCTTC.

The chain links TRBV5-1 to TRBJ2-3; D is unresolved. CDR3 length: 14 residues. Germline V gene lookup returns CDR1 SGHRS and CDR2 YFSETQ. The V end was cut by 0 bases, the J end by 2 bases, with 7 bases between. In DNA, the CDR3 is TGCGCCAGCAGCTTGGGCAGCAACACAGATACGCAGTATTTT. It translates to CASSLGSNTDTQYF.

The chain joins TRBV6-5 to TRBJ2-7, with 7 bases matching TRBD1. The CDR3 consists of 14 residues. Trimming removed 5 bases from V and 0 bases from J; junction bases left unmatched: 4. CDR1 and CDR2 from the germline V gene are MNHEY and SVGAGI. The CDR3 spells CASSRDSVSYEQYF. CDR3 bases: TGTGCCAGCAGTCGGGACAGTGTCTCCTACGAGCAGTACTTC.

This chain joins TRBV2 and TRBJ1-1; D ambiguous. V was cut by 4 bases and J by 5 bases, with 14 bases left in between. Germline lookup yields CDR1 SNHLY and CDR2 FYNNEI. The CDR3 covers 14 residues. CDR3: CASSVGEGTTEAFF. The DNA of the CDR3 is TGTGCCAGCAGTGTTGGGGAGGGTACGACTGAAGCTTTCTTT.

The genes are TRBV7-2 and TRBJ2-1; D uncertain. There are 16 residues in the CDR3. Germline-derived CDR1 and CDR2 are SGHTA and FQGNSA. Deletions cut 2 bases from V and 3 bases from J, with 14 bases between. CDR3 region: CASSLLWQLSYNEQFF. The CDR3, as DNA: TGTGCCAGCAGCTTATTATGGCAGCTAAGCTACAATGAGCAGTTCTTC.

J is TRBJ2-1 and V is TRBV12-5; D gene unclear. In germline, CDR1 is LGHNT, CDR2 FRNRAP. The CDR3 sequence is 12 residues long. V was pared by 5 bases and J by 9 bases, with 11 bases between. CDR3 nucleotide sequence: TGTGCTAGTGGTCTCACCACGGGTGAGCAGTTCTTC. Translated: CASGLTTGEQFF.

This clone came up once. The CDR3 DNA is TGTGCCAGCAGCCCAGGCCCCCCCGACGCTTTCTTT. It encodes CASSPGPPDAFF. V is TRBV11-3 and J is TRBJ1-1; D is uncertain. V was cut by 5 bases and J by 11 bases, with 15 bases left in between. Germline lookup yields CDR1 SGHNT and CDR2 YENEEA. This CDR3 has 12 residues.

This clone has a handful of counts. This chain joins TRBV9 and TRBJ2-7, with 7 bases identical to TRBD1. The V gene end was trimmed by 4 bases and the J gene end by 2 bases; junction bases not matched to a gene: 6. Germline V gene sequence: CDR1 SGDLS, CDR2 YYNGEE. The length of the CDR3 is 14 residues. The CDR3: CASSPDRVPYEQYF. In nucleotides, the CDR3 is TGTGCCAGCAGCCCAGACAGGGTGCCCTACGAGCAGTACTTC. Full variable domain (rest looked up from reference TRBV9 and TRBJ2-7): DSGVTQTPKHLITATGQRVTLRCSPRSGDLSVYWYQQSLDQGLQFLIQYYNGEERAKGNILERFSAQQFPDLHSELNLSSLELGDSALYFCASSPDRVPYEQYFGPGTRLTVT.

The count of this clone is one. The chain links TRBV28 to TRBJ1-5; the match to TRBD1 covers 9 bases. This CDR3 region has 14 residues. The ends lost 11 bases at V and 2 bases at J; junction bases unmatched: 7. Germline CDR1 is MDHEN and CDR2 is SYDVKM. CDR3 coding DNA: TGTGCCGCTGGGACAGGGAGCGGCAATCAGCCCCAGCATTTT. This gives the protein CAAGTGSGNQPQHF.

This sequence joins TRBV11-3 and TRBJ1-1, with D possibly matching TRBD1 (6 bases). The V end was cut by 1 base, the J end by 6 bases, with 15 bases between. CDR1 is SGHNT and CDR2 is YENEEA in the germline V gene. The CDR3 contains 15 residues. The CDR3 nucleotides read TGTGCCAGCAGCTTAGGCGCGGGGGGGCCGGCTGAAGCTTTCTTT. This sequence encodes CASSLGAGGPAEAFF.

This chain connects TRBV7-9 to TRBJ2-7; no clear D gene. This CDR3 comprises 13 residues. Germline V gene lookup returns CDR1 SEHNR and CDR2 FQNEAQ (reference sequence). V lost 1 base, J lost 5 bases, and 9 bases lay in between. The DNA for the CDR3 is TGTGCCAGCAGCTTAGTTTACCCCGACGAGCAGTACTTC. Protein product: CASSLVYPDEQYF. Full variable domain (rest looked up from reference TRBV7-9 and TRBJ2-7): DTGVSQNPRHKITKRGQNVTFRCDPISEHNRLYWYRQTLGQGPEFLTYFQNEAQLEKSRLLSDRFSAERPKGSFSTLEIQRTEQGDSAMYLCASSLVYPDEQYFGPGTRLTVT.